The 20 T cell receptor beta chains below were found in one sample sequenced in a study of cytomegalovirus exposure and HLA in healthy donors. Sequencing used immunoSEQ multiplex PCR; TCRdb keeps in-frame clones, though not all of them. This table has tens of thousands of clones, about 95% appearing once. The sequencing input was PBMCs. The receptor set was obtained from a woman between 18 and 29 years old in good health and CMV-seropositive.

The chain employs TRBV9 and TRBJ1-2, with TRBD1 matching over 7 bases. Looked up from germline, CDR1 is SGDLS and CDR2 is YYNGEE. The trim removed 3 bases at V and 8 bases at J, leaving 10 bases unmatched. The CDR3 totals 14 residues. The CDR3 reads CASSARAQGSGYTF. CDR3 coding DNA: TGTGCCAGCAGCGCCAGGGCACAGGGGAGCGGCTACACCTTC.

The CDR3 nucleotides read TGTGCCAGTAGTACCACAGGGGGCGAGGTGATGATCTACTATGGCTACACCTTC. Its translation: CASSTTGGEVMIYYGYTF. V and J are TRBV19 and TRBJ1-2; 9 bases line up with TRBD1. The CDR3 length is 18 residues. Per germline, CDR1 LNHDA and CDR2 SQIVND (reference sequence). The junction had 15 bases not matched to a gene; V was cut back by 4 bases and J by 3 bases.

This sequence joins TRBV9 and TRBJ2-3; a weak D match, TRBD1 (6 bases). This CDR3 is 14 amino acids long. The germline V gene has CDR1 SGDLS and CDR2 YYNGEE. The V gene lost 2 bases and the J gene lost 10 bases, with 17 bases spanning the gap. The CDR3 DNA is TGTGCCAGCAGCGTCGTCCCAGGGGCGGAGGCGCAGTATTTT. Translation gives CASSVVPGAEAQYF.

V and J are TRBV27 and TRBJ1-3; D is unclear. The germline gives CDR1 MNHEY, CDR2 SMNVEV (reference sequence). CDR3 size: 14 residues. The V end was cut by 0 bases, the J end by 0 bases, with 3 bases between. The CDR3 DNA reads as TGTGCCAGCAGTTTATCGCGCTCTGGAAACACCATATATTTT. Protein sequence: CASSLSRSGNTIYF.

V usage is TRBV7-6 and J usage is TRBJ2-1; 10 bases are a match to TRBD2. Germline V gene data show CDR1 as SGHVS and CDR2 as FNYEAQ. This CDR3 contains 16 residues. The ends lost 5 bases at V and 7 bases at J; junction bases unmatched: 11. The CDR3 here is CASSGQREGVWNEQFF. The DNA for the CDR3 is TGTGCCAGCAGCGGCCAGCGGGAGGGAGTGTGGAATGAGCAGTTCTTC. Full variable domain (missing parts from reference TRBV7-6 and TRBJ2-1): GAGVSQSPRYKVTKRGQDVALRCDPISGHVSLYWYRQALGQGPEFLTYFNYEAQQDKSGLPNDRFSAERPEGSISTLTIQRTEQRDSAMYRCASSGQREGVWNEQFFGPGTRLTVL.

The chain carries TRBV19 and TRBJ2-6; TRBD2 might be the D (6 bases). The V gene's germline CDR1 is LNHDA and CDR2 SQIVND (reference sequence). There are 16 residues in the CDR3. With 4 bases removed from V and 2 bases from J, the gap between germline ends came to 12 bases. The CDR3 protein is CASSTGWGAGANVLTF. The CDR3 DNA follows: TGTGCCAGTAGTACTGGTTGGGGGGCTGGGGCCAACGTCCTGACTTTC.

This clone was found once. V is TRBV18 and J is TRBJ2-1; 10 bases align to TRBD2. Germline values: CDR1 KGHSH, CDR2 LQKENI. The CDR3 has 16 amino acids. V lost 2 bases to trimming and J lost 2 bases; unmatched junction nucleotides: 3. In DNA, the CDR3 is TGTGCCAGCTCACCAAGCGGGGGGGCCCCCTACAATGAGCAGTTCTTC. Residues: CASSPSGGAPYNEQFF. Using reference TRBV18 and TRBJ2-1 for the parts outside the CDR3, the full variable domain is NAGVMQNPRHLVRRRGQEARLRCSPMKGHSHVYWYRQLPEEGLKFMVYLQKENIIDESGMPKERFSAEFPKEGPSILRIQQVVRGDSAAYFCASSPSGGAPYNEQFFGPGTRLTVL.

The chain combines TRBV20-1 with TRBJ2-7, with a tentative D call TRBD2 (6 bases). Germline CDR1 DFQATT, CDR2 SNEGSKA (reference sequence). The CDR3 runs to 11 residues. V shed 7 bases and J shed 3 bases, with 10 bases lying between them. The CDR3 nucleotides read TGCAGTGGGCTAGCGAACTACGAGCAGTACTTC. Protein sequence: CSGLANYEQYF.

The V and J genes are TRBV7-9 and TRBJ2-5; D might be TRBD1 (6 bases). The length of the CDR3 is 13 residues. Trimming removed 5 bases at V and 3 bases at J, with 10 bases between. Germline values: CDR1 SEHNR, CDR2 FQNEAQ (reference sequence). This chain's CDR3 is CASSPRQEETQYF. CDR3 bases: TGTGCCAGCAGCCCGCGACAGGAAGAGACCCAGTACTTC.

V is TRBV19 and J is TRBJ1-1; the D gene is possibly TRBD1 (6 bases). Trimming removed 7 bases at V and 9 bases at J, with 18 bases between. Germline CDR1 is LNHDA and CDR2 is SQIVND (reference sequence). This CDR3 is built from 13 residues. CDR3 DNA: TGTGCCAGTACCCCCTCAGGGGAGATTAAAGCTTTCTTT. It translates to CASTPSGEIKAFF.

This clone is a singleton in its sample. In DNA form, the CDR3 reads TGCGCCAGCAGCCAAGATCCCAGCGGGCCAACCTACGAGCAGTACTTC. Its translation is CASSQDPSGPTYEQYF. J is TRBJ2-7 and V is TRBV4-1; D may be TRBD2 (6 bases). V was cut by 0 bases and J by 2 bases, with 14 bases left in between. The CDR3 is 16 residues long. Germline assignment: CDR1 MGHRA and CDR2 YSYEKL.

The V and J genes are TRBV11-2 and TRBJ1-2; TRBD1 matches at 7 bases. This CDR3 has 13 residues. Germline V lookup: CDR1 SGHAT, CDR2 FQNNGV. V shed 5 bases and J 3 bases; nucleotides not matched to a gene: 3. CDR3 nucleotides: TGTGCCAGCAGCCCCGGGACAGACTATGGCTACACCTTC. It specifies CASSPGTDYGYTF.

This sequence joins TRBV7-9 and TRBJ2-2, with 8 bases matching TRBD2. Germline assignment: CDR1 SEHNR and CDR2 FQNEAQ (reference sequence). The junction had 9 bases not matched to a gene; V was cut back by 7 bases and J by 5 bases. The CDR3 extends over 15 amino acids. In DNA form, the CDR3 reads TGTGCCAGCACCCTCGGGGGGGGGAAAACCGGGGAGCTGTTTTTT. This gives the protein CASTLGGGKTGELFF.

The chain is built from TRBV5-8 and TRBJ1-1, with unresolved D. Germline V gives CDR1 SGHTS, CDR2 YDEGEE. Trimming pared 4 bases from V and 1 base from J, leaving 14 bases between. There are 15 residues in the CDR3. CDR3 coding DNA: TGTGCCAGCAGCGGGAGGCGGAGGCCGAACACTGAAGCTTTCTTT. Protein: CASSGRRRPNTEAFF.

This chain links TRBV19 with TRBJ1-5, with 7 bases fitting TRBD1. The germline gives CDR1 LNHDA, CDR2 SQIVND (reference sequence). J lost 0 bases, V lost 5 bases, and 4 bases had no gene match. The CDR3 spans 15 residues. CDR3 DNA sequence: TGTGCCAGTAGTCCGGGACAGCATAGCAATCAGCCCCAGCATTTT. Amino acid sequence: CASSPGQHSNQPQHF.

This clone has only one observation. The DNA for the CDR3 is TGTGCCAGTAGTATTCGGACAGGGGCCCAAGAGACCCAGTACTTC. Translation gives CASSIRTGAQETQYF. This chain links TRBV19 with TRBJ2-5; 9 bases are a match to TRBD1. CDR1 is LNHDA, CDR2 SQIVND, per germline (reference sequence). The junction had 3 bases not matched to a gene; V was cut back by 3 bases and J by 1 base. The CDR3 totals 15 residues.

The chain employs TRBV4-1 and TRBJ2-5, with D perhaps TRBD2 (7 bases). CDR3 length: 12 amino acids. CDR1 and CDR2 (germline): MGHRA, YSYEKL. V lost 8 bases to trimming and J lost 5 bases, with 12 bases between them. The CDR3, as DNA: TGCGCCAGCCGGGGGGCTAGGGAGACCCAGTACTTC. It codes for CASRGARETQYF.

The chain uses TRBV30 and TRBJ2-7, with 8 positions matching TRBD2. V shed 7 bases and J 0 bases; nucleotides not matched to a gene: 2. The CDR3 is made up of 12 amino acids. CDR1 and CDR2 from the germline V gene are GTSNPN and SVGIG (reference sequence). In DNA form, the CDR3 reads TGTGCCTACAGCGGGAGCTCCTACGAGCAGTACTTC. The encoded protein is CAYSGSSYEQYF.

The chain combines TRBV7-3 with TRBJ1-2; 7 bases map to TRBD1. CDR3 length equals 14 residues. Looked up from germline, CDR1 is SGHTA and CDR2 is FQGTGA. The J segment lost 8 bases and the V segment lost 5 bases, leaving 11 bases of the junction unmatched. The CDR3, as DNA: TGTGCCAGCAGCCTGGTAGTGACAGGGTCAGGCTACACCTTC. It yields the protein CASSLVVTGSGYTF.

In nucleotides, the CDR3 is TGTGCCAGTAGTATGGTTCCCCTAGCGGGAAGCTCCTACGAGCAGTACTTC. This gives the protein CASSMVPLAGSSYEQYF. This chain uses TRBV19 with TRBJ2-7; 9 bases line up with TRBD2. V shed 3 bases, J shed 0 bases, and the junction held 9 bases outside the gene matches. The CDR3 extends over 17 amino acids. CDR1 is LNHDA, CDR2 SQIVND, per germline (reference sequence).